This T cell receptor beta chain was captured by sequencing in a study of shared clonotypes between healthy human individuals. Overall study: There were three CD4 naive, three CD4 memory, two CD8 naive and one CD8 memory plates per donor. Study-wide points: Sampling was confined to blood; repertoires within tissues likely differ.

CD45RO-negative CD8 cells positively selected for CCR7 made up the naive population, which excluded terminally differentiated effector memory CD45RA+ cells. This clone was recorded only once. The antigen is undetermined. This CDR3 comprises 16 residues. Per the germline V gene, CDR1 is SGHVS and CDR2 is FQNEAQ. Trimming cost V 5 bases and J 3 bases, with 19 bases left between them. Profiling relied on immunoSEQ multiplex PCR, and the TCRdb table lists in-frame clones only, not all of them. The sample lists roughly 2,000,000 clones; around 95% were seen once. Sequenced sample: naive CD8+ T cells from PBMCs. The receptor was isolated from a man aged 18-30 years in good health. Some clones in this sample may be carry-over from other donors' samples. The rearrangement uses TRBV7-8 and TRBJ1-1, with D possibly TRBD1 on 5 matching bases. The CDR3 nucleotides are TGTGCCAGCAGCCCATCAATCGGCGCAGGGCACACTGAAGCTTTCTTT. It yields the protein CASSPSIGAGHTEAFF.